These T cell receptor beta chains were read from a single sample in a study of T-cell reconstitution after alpha-beta-depleted transplantation in children. TCRdb re-derived calls from the PCR reads in MiXCR, one entry per CDR3 protein. The sample holds 90,000 to 95,000 distinct CDR3 sequences, 9% to 15% seen once. Sequences were derived from PBMCs from the stem cell graft donor, sampled from the stem cell graft. The source is a human donor who donated a stem cell graft to a child with inherited bone marrow failure. CDR3s include the opening cysteine and the closing phenylalanine or tryptophan. The order of the fields is CDR3 DNA, CDR3 protein, D gene, J gene, V gene, clone size. D genes are given only for firm matches. Expanded clones are given a class, and other clones once, few, many or no size at all.

DNA: TGCAGCGTTCAGGTCTCCGAGGGCTACGAGCAGTACTTC
CDR3: CSVQVSEGYEQYF
D: NA
J: TRBJ2-7
V: TRBV29-1
size: NA

DNA: TGTGCCACCTCCCGGGACCACTCCTACGAGCAGTACTTC
CDR3: CATSRDHSYEQYF
D: NA
J: TRBJ2-7
V: TRBV19
size: once

DNA: TGTGCCTGGAGTGGCAGGGCTAATTCACCCCTCCACTTT
CDR3: CAWSGRANSPLHF
D: NA
J: TRBJ1-6
V: TRBV30
size: few

DNA: TGCGCCAGCAGCCCCGGGAGGGCTGGGGCCAACGTCCTGACTTTC
CDR3: CASSPGRAGANVLTF
D: TRBD2
J: TRBJ2-6
V: TRBV5-1
size: many

DNA: TGCGCCAGCAGCCACGAGGTTGAGGGGACCGAGCAGTACTTC
CDR3: CASSHEVEGTEQYF
D: NA
J: TRBJ2-7
V: TRBV4-3
size: NA

DNA: TGTGCCAGCAGTTGGGACAGGGGTGGTCAGCCCCAGCATTTT
CDR3: CASSWDRGGQPQHF
D: TRBD1
J: TRBJ1-5
V: TRBV27
size: once

DNA: TGTGCCAGCAGCTTAGCGACTTGGACCGACAATGAGCAGTTCTTC
CDR3: CASSLATWTDNEQFF
D: NA
J: TRBJ2-1
V: TRBV7-8
size: many

DNA: TGTGCCAGCTCACCCACCGCGCGGGACAGGGGCTACGAGCAGTACTTC
CDR3: CASSPTARDRGYEQYF
D: TRBD1
J: TRBJ2-7
V: TRBV18
size: NA

DNA: TGTGCCAGCAGCATCGGACAGGGCACTGAAGCTTTCTTT
CDR3: CASSIGQGTEAFF
D: TRBD1
J: TRBJ1-1
V: TRBV7-2
size: many

DNA: TGTGCCAGCAGTTTATCGGAAGGCTCTGGGGCCCAGTACTTC
CDR3: CASSLSEGSGAQYF
D: NA
J: TRBJ2-5
V: TRBV12-3/TRBV12-4
size: many

DNA: TGTGCTAGCAGCCCCGGGACTAGCGGCTCCTACGAGCAGTACTTC
CDR3: CASSPGTSGSYEQYF
D: TRBD2
J: TRBJ2-7
V: TRBV7-7
size: few

DNA: TGTGCCAGCGAGACCTTGGGATACAATGAGCAGTTCTTC
CDR3: CASETLGYNEQFF
D: NA
J: TRBJ2-1
V: TRBV5-5
size: many

DNA: TGTGCCAGCAGCTTAGCGTTCGCGGGTCCTGCCCACGAGCAGTACTTC
CDR3: CASSLAFAGPAHEQYF
D: NA
J: TRBJ2-7
V: TRBV7-9
size: NA

DNA: TGCAGTGCTAGAGATACCATGGGCACAGGGGGACCTAATGAAAAACTGTTTTTT
CDR3: CSARDTMGTGGPNEKLFF
D: TRBD1
J: TRBJ1-4
V: TRBV20-1
size: NA

DNA: TGCAGCGGTGAGACAGGGTCGTCAGATACGCAGTATTTT
CDR3: CSGETGSSDTQYF
D: TRBD1
J: TRBJ2-3
V: TRBV29-1
size: many

DNA: TGTGCCAGCAGTTTTAGGGTTACCGGGGAGCTGTTTTTT
CDR3: CASSFRVTGELFF
D: NA
J: TRBJ2-2
V: TRBV12-3/TRBV12-4
size: many

DNA: TGTGCCAGCAACGGGGGTGTGGAGACTGAAGCTTTCTTT
CDR3: CASNGGVETEAFF
D: NA
J: TRBJ1-1
V: TRBV7-9
size: NA

DNA: TGCGCGAAAAGGAAGCGGTACTCCTACGAGCAGTACTTC
CDR3: CAKRKRYSYEQYF
D: NA
J: TRBJ2-7
V: TRBV23-1
size: NA

DNA: TGTGCCAGCTCACCGGAGACTAGCCTTTACTTCGGGGAGCTGTTTTTT
CDR3: CASSPETSLYFGELFF
D: TRBD2
J: TRBJ2-2
V: TRBV18
size: many

DNA: TGTGCCAGCAGCGAGATGAACACTGAAGCTTTCTTT
CDR3: CASSEMNTEAFF
D: NA
J: TRBJ1-1
V: TRBV3-1
size: many

DNA: TGTGCCAGCAGCGCGGGACCCAAGATCAATGAGCAGTTCTTC
CDR3: CASSAGPKINEQFF
D: NA
J: TRBJ2-1
V: TRBV7-8
size: many

DNA: TGTGCCAGCAGCTTTAACGGGGGGGGCCTGGATACGCAGTATTTT
CDR3: CASSFNGGGLDTQYF
D: TRBD2
J: TRBJ2-3
V: TRBV7-2
size: NA

DNA: TGTGCCAGCAGCTTAAGTAGCGGGGGCTACAATGAGCAGTTCTTC
CDR3: CASSLSSGGYNEQFF
D: TRBD2
J: TRBJ2-1
V: TRBV7-8
size: many

DNA: TGCGCCAGCAGCCAGGACTGGAAAAGCTCCTACAATGAGCAGTTCTTC
CDR3: CASSQDWKSSYNEQFF
D: NA
J: TRBJ2-1
V: TRBV4-3
size: many

DNA: TGTGCCAGCAGCTTATTTACAGGGAACACTGAAGCTTTCTTT
CDR3: CASSLFTGNTEAFF
D: NA
J: TRBJ1-1
V: TRBV7-2
size: many

DNA: TGTGCCAGCAGTTTAAAGCCACAGGGAGGATACGAGCAGTACTTC
CDR3: CASSLKPQGGYEQYF
D: NA
J: TRBJ2-7
V: TRBV27
size: many

DNA: TGTGCCAGCAGCTACCGGGACAGACTTAACTATGGCTACACCTTC
CDR3: CASSYRDRLNYGYTF
D: NA
J: TRBJ1-2
V: TRBV21-1
size: NA

DNA: TGTGCCAGCAGCCAGTACTCCATCGGGAACTACGAGCAGTACTTC
CDR3: CASSQYSIGNYEQYF
D: NA
J: TRBJ2-7
V: TRBV12-3/TRBV12-4
size: NA

DNA: TGTGCCATCAGTGGTCAGGGGGCGGGCAATGAGCAGTTCTTC
CDR3: CAISGQGAGNEQFF
D: TRBD1
J: TRBJ2-1
V: TRBV10-3
size: many

DNA: TGTGCCAGCAGCCAGGGGGTGGCTGAAGCTTTCTTT
CDR3: CASSQGVAEAFF
D: NA
J: TRBJ1-1
V: TRBV14
size: many

DNA: TGCAGCGTCGCCACAGGGCTGGACTATGGCTACACCTTC
CDR3: CSVATGLDYGYTF
D: NA
J: TRBJ1-2
V: TRBV29-1
size: many

DNA: TGCAGTGCTAAAGGACAGGGGGCTTATGGCTACACCTTC
CDR3: CSAKGQGAYGYTF
D: TRBD1
J: TRBJ1-2
V: TRBV20-1
size: many

DNA: TGTGCCAGCAGCCAGGACAGGGAACAGCCCCAGCATTTT
CDR3: CASSQDREQPQHF
D: TRBD1
J: TRBJ1-5
V: TRBV7-2
size: many

DNA: TGTGCCATCAGATCGGGACTAGCGGGAGAATCAGACGAGCAGTACTTC
CDR3: CAIRSGLAGESDEQYF
D: TRBD2
J: TRBJ2-7
V: TRBV10-3
size: many

DNA: TGTGCCAGCAGCCCCCAAGGAAGGGGGACCGGGGAGTGGTACTTC
CDR3: CASSPQGRGTGEWYF
D: NA
J: TRBJ2-7
V: TRBV7-6
size: many

DNA: TGTGCCAGCAGCTCGGGACTAAATCCCCAAGAGACCCAGTACTTC
CDR3: CASSSGLNPQETQYF
D: TRBD2
J: TRBJ2-5
V: TRBV7-6
size: few

DNA: TGTGCCAGCAGTTTTCAGGGGGAAAAACTGTTTTTT
CDR3: CASSFQGEKLFF
D: NA
J: TRBJ1-4
V: TRBV12-3/TRBV12-4
size: many

DNA: TGTGCCAGCTATACAGGGGGCCCGTACGAGCAGTACTTC
CDR3: CASYTGGPYEQYF
D: TRBD1
J: TRBJ2-7
V: TRBV28
size: many

DNA: TGTGCCAGCAGTTTTGAGGGGCCAGGGAACACTGAAGCTTTCTTT
CDR3: CASSFEGPGNTEAFF
D: NA
J: TRBJ1-1
V: TRBV27
size: many

DNA: TGTGCCAGCTCACCTTTTAGCGGGAGGGCCTTTAATGAGCAGTTCTTC
CDR3: CASSPFSGRAFNEQFF
D: TRBD2
J: TRBJ2-1
V: TRBV18
size: NA

DNA: TGCGCCAGCAGCTTGGCGGCTGGGCAGCCCTTGGGCTCTGACTCTGGGGCCAACGTCCTGACTTTC
CDR3: CASSLAAGQPLGSDSGANVLTF
D: NA
J: TRBJ2-6
V: TRBV5-1
size: many

DNA: TGTGCCAGCAGCCTACTGAGTAGCGGGACCGGGGAGCTGTTTTTT
CDR3: CASSLLSSGTGELFF
D: TRBD2
J: TRBJ2-2
V: TRBV7-9
size: many

DNA: TGTGCCAGCAGCTTAGCCCCGGGGGAGCAGTACTTC
CDR3: CASSLAPGEQYF
D: NA
J: TRBJ2-7
V: TRBV7-6
size: NA

DNA: TGTGCCCGACAGTTATTCGAAGGGGGTCGCACTGAAGCTTTCTTT
CDR3: CARQLFEGGRTEAFF
D: NA
J: TRBJ1-1
V: TRBV30
size: NA

DNA: TGCGCCAGCAGCTTGGGGTCCCCCTCGGACCCTGAAGCTTTCTTT
CDR3: CASSLGSPSDPEAFF
D: NA
J: TRBJ1-1
V: TRBV5-1
size: many

DNA: TGTGCCACCAGTGAGGGGCAGGGTACTGGCTACACCTTC
CDR3: CATSEGQGTGYTF
D: NA
J: TRBJ1-2
V: TRBV24-1
size: many

DNA: TGTGCCAGCAGTTTATCGACCGGAACAGATACGCAGTATTTT
CDR3: CASSLSTGTDTQYF
D: NA
J: TRBJ2-3
V: TRBV27
size: many

DNA: TGTGCCAGCTCACCACCAGGGCAAGGTGAAGCTTTCTTT
CDR3: CASSPPGQGEAFF
D: NA
J: TRBJ1-1
V: TRBV18
size: few

DNA: TGCGCCAGCAGCTTGGTACGGGAGGTGCAGTACTTC
CDR3: CASSLVREVQYF
D: TRBD2
J: TRBJ2-7
V: TRBV5-1
size: many